The 10 T cell receptor beta chains below were found in one sample sequenced in a study of T cells expressing NK-cell markers. TCRdb re-called the 5' RACE reads and gives one entry per CDR3 protein, without DNA. Recorded for this sample: about 390,000 distinct CDR3 sequences. Sequencing was performed on blood T cells: a sorted CD56 or NKG2C T cell subset, CD4+ or CD8+ T cells, or bulk PBMC T cells (not recorded which). These receptors were obtained from a woman aged 50 to 60 in good health.

This chain uses TRBV4-1 with TRBJ2-2; TCRdb lists TRBD2, though no DNA is available to test this call. CDR3 length equals 18 residues. Germline CDR1 and CDR2: MGHRA and YSYEKL. CDR3 in amino acids: CASSQEGPGLTNTGELFF.

This sequence joins TRBV10-3 and TRBJ2-3; TCRdb calls TRBD2, which cannot be checked without DNA. Per the germline V gene, CDR1 is ENHRY and CDR2 is SYGVKD. The CDR3 consists of 17 residues. CDR3 region: CAISESGTSGSVDTQYF.

The chain couples TRBV20-1 to TRBJ2-1. Germline assignment: CDR1 DFQATT and CDR2 SNEGSKA (reference sequence). The length of the CDR3 is 12 residues. The CDR3: CSASELYDEQFF.

This sequence joins TRBV15 and TRBJ1-1; TCRdb proposes TRBD1, but this gene call is untestable without DNA. This CDR3 contains 14 residues. Germline CDR1 and CDR2: LNHNV and YYDKDF (reference sequence). The chain's CDR3 is CATSRDQGRPEAFF.

V gene TRBV24-1 combines with J gene TRBJ2-7. This CDR3 is built from 13 residues. Germline values: CDR1 KGHDR, CDR2 SFDVKD. Here the CDR3 reads CATSDLTRDEQYF.

The chain has TRBV5-6 and TRBJ1-1. The CDR3 runs to 12 residues. Germline CDR1 SGHDT, CDR2 YYEEEE. The chain's CDR3 is CASTLDNYEAFF.

This sequence joins TRBV28 and TRBJ2-3; TCRdb's D call of TRBD1 is untestable without DNA. CDR1 MDHEN and CDR2 SYDVKM come from the germline V gene. The CDR3 sequence is 19 residues long. The CDR3 here is CASSLLGTGVGRSTDTQYF.

V is TRBV29-1 and J is TRBJ1-3; checking the TCRdb D call of TRBD1 is not possible without DNA. The CDR3 contains 14 residues. CDR1 and CDR2 from the germline V gene are SQVTM and ANQGSEA. This CDR3 reads CSAVGPDSGNTIYF.

The CDR3 loop is CSGYSGTEAFF. The J gene is TRBJ1-1, the V gene TRBV29-1; TCRdb lists TRBD1, though no DNA is available to test this call. Per the germline V gene, CDR1 is SQVTM and CDR2 is ANQGSEA. The CDR3 has 11 residues.

This rearrangement joins TRBV20-1 to TRBJ1-1. The germline V gene has CDR1 DFQATT and CDR2 SNEGSKA (reference sequence). The CDR3 consists of 14 residues. The CDR3 sequence: CSARVTGFGTEAFF.